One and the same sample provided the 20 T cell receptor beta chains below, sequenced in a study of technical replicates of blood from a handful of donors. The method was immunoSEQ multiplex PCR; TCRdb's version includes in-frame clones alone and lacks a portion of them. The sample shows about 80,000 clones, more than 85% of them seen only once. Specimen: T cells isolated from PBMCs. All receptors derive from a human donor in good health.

The CDR3 nucleotides are TGCGCCAGCAGTGAGTCGCCGGTAAGCTACGAGCAGTACTTC. Translation gives CASSESPVSYEQYF. The rearrangement joins TRBV10-1 to TRBJ2-7; D unclear. Germline CDR1 reads WNHNN; CDR2 reads SYGVQD (reference sequence). The CDR3 loop spans 14 amino acids. V was clipped by 0 bases and J by 3 bases, with 9 bases between them.

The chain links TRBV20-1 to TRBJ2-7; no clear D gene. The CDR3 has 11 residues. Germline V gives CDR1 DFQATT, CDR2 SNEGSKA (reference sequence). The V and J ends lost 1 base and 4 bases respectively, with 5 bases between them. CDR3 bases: TGCAGTGCTAGAGTCCTTTACGAGCAGTACTTC. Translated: CSARVLYEQYF.

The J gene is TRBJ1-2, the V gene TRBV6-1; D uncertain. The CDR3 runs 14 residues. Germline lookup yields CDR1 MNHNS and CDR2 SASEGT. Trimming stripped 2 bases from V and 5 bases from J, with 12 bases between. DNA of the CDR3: TGTGCCAGCAGTGAATTAAATCAGAGGTATGGCTACACCTTC. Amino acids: CASSELNQRYGYTF.

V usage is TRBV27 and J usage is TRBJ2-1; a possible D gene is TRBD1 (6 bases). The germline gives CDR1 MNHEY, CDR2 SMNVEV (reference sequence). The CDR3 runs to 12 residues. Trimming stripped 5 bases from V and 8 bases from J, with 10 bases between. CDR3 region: CASSDRLDEQFF. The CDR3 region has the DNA TGTGCCAGCAGTGACAGGTTGGATGAGCAGTTCTTC.

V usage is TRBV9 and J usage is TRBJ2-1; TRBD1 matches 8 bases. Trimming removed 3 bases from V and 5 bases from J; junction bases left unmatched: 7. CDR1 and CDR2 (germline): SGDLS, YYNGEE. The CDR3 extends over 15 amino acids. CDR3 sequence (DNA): TGTGCCAGCAGCGCGCCGGGACAGGTGAACAATGAGCAGTTCTTC. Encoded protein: CASSAPGQVNNEQFF.

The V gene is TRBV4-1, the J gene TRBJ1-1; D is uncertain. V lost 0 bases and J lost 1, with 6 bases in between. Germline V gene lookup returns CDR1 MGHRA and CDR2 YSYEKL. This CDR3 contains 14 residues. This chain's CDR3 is CASSQDTENTEAFF. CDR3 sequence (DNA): TGCGCCAGCAGCCAAGATACAGAGAACACTGAAGCTTTCTTT.

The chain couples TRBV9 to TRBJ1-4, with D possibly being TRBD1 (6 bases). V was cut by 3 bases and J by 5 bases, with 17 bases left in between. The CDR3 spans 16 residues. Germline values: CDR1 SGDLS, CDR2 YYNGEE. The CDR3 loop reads CASSAWGGGGNEKLFF. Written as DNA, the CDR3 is TGTGCCAGCAGCGCCTGGGGGGGCGGTGGGAATGAAAAACTGTTTTTT.

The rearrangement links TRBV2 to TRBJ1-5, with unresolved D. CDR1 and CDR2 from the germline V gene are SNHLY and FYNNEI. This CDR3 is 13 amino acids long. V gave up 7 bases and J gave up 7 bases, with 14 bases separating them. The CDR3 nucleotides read TGTGCCAGCAAGAGGGAGGCGGGACAGCCCCAGCATTTT. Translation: CASKREAGQPQHF.

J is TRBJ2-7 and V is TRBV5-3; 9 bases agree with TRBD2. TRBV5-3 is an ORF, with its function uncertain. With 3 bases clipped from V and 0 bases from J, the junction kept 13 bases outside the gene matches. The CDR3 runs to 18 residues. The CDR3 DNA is TGTGCCAGAAGCTATTCCGGGACTAGCAACGAGAGCTCCTACGAGCAGTACTTC. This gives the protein CARSYSGTSNESSYEQYF.

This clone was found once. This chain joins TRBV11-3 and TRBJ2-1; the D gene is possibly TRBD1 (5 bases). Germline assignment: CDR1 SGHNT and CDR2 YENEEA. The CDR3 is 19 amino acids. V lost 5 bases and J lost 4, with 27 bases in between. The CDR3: CASSHRPGEWGRSYNEQFF. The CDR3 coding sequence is TGTGCCAGCAGCCACCGCCCGGGCGAATGGGGCAGGAGTTACAATGAGCAGTTCTTC.

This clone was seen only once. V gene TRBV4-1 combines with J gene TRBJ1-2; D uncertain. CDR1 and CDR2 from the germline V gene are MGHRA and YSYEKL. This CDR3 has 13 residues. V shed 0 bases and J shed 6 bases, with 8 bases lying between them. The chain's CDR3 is CASSQEAVDGYTF. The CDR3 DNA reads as TGCGCCAGCAGCCAAGAGGCGGTTGATGGCTACACCTTC.

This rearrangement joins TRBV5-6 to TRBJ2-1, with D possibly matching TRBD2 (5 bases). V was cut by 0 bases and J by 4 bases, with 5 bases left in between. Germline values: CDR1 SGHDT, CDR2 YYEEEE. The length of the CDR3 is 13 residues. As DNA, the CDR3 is TGTGCCAGCAGCTTGGGGGAGTACAATGAGCAGTTCTTC. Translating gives CASSLGEYNEQFF. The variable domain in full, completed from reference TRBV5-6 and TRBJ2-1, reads DAGVTQSPTHLIKTRGQQVTLRCSPKSGHDTVSWYQQALGQGPQFIFQYYEEEERQRGNFPDRFSGHQFPNYSSELNVNALLLGDSALYLCASSLGEYNEQFFGPGTRLTVL.

This CDR3 is CASSLYQQGYGYTF. CDR3 DNA sequence: TGTGCCAGCAGTTTATACCAACAGGGCTATGGCTACACCTTC. V is TRBV27 and J is TRBJ1-2, with a possible D match to TRBD1 (6 bases). The germline V and J ends were trimmed by 1 base and 4 bases, with 10 bases remaining between them. CDR3 length equals 14 residues. Germline V CDR1 and CDR2: MNHEY, SMNVEV (reference sequence).

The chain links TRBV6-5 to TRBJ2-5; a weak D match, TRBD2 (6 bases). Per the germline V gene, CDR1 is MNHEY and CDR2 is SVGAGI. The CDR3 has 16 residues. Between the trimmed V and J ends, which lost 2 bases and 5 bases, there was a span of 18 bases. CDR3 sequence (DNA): TGTGCCAGCAGTTACCGCGACCGGGAGCTCGGCGAGACCCAGTACTTC. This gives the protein CASSYRDRELGETQYF.

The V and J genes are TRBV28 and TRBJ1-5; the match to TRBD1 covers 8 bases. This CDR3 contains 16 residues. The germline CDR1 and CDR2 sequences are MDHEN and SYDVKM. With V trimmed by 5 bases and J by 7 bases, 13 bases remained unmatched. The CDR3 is CASSPDWTGTWQPQHF. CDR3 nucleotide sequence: TGTGCCAGCAGTCCTGATTGGACAGGGACTTGGCAGCCCCAGCATTTT.

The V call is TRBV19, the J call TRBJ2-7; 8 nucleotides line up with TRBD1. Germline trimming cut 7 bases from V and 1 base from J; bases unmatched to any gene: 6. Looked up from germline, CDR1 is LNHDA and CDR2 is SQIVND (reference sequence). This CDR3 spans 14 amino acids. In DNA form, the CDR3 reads TGTGCCAGTACCCCCGGGACAGGATCCTACGAGCAGTACTTC. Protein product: CASTPGTGSYEQYF.

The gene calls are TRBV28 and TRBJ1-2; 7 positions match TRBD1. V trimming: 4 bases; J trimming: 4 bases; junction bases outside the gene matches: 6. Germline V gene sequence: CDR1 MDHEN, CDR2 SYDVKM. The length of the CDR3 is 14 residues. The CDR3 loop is CASSSGGSVYGYTF. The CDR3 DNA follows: TGTGCCAGCAGTTCAGGGGGTTCGGTCTATGGCTACACCTTC.

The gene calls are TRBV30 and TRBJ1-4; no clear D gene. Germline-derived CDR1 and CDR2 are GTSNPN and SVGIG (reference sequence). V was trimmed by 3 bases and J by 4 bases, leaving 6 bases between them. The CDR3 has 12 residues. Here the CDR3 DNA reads TGTGCCTGGAGGCTGAGTAATGAAAAACTGTTTTTT. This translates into CAWRLSNEKLFF.

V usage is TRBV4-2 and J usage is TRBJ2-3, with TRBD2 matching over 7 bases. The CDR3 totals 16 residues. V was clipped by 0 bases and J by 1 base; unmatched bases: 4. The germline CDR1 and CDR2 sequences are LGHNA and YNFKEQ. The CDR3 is CASSQEKAGRTDTQYF. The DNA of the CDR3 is TGTGCCAGCAGCCAAGAAAAAGCGGGGCGCACAGATACGCAGTATTTT.

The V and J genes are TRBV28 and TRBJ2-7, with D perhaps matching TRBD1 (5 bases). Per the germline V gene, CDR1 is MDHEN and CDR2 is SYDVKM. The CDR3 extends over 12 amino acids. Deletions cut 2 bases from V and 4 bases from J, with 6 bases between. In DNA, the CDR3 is TGTGCCAGCAGTTTAAGGGGTTACGAGCAGTACTTC. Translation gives CASSLRGYEQYF.